This paragraph covers one T cell receptor beta chain sequence. Its specificity is unknown. The data derive from a study of early T cells in non-severe SARS-CoV-2 infection. The wider study: Alpha and beta chains were unpaired, from unsorted whole-blood bulk RNA.

General study points: In VDJdb matching, anti-spike CD8 responses were favored while private and CD4 specificities went missing.

V gave up 2 bases and J gave up 2 bases; unmatched junction bases: 18. Germline CDR1 is MDHEN and CDR2 is SYDVKM. There are 21 residues in the CDR3. Unique molecular identifiers (one per individual cDNA molecule) were attached. One entry per CDR3 protein results from TCRdb running MiXCR on the 5' RACE reads. The sample lists around 76,000 distinct CDR3 sequences, about 14% seen once, with 3.5% to 5% in the top ten. The receptor's source is an adult who was a healthcare worker with PCR-confirmed SARS-CoV-2 infection or an uninfected control (not recorded which). The rearrangement uses TRBV28 and TRBJ2-1; 10 bases are shared with TRBD2. The sample in question was whole blood, obtained at baseline. The CDR3 here is CASSLPDPGLANYGTYNEQFF. In DNA form, the CDR3 reads TGTGCCAGCAGTTTACCCGATCCGGGACTAGCGAACTACGGAACCTACAATGAGCAGTTCTTC.